The present TCR beta chain was sequenced within a study of naive and memory T cell subsets. Study-wide findings and caveats: Especially in CD8 cells, naive repertoires contained a few larger clonotypes, possibly CD45RA-re-expressing memory cells.

Two oligonucleotides, mixed equimolar, formed the beta constant-region primer covering TRBC1 and TRBC2. Nested alpha and beta constant-region primers with the SP2 primer drove four PCR rounds on ligated cDNA. TCRdb passed the UMI-ligation and nested PCR reads through MiXCR, listing each CDR3 protein once. The table has 90,000 to 120,000 distinct CDR3 sequences, about 14% seen once. To note about this clonotype: Its antigen is as yet unknown.

Material: naive CD8+ T cells from blood. The TCR was taken from a human donor in good health.

As DNA, the CDR3 is TGCAACCCGGGGAACCCGGGGCCGCAAGAGACCCAGTACTTC. Protein: CNPGNPGPQETQYF. The rearrangement joins TRBV20-1 to TRBJ2-5; D tentatively reads TRBD1 or TRBD2 (5 bases each). Germline V lookup: CDR1 DFQATT, CDR2 SNEGSKA (reference sequence). The CDR3 sequence is 14 residues long.